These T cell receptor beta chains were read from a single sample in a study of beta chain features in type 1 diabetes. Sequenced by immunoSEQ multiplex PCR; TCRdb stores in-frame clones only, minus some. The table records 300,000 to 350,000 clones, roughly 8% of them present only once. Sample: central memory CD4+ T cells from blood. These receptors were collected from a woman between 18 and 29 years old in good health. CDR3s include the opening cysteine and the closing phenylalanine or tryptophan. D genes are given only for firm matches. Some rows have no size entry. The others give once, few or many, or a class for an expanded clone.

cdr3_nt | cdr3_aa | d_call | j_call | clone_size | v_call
TGTGCCACCAGCAGAGATTCGGATACGCAGTATTTT | CATSRDSDTQYF | - | TRBJ2-3 | many | TRBV15
TGTGCCATCAGTGAGTCAGGCAGATCCTCTGGGGCCAACGTCCTGACTTTC | CAISESGRSSGANVLTF | - | TRBJ2-6 | - | TRBV10-3
TGTGCCAGCAGTTTTATAGATCAGCCCCAGCATTTT | CASSFIDQPQHF | - | TRBJ1-5 | - | TRBV27
TGTGCCAGCAGCCCCCGAGGGGCTAGCGGGGGTACGCAGTATTTT | CASSPRGASGGTQYF | TRBD2 | TRBJ2-3 | few | TRBV7-2
TGTGCCAGCAGCCCAGGGACTAGCGGGAACCACGAGCAGTACTTC | CASSPGTSGNHEQYF | TRBD2 | TRBJ2-7 | - | TRBV7-8
TGTGCCAGCAGTGCAGCAGGGGCGTGGGAGACCCAGTACTTC | CASSAAGAWETQYF | - | TRBJ2-5 | - | TRBV25-1
TGTGCCAGCAGCGTAGATAGGGACCATCAGTTCTTC | CASSVDRDHQFF | - | TRBJ2-1 | few | TRBV9
TGTGCCAGTAGTAGCAACATGAACACTGAAGCTTTCTTT | CASSSNMNTEAFF | - | TRBJ1-1 | few | TRBV19
TGCAGCGTTGTAGGCGGGGCAGGCATGGAGACCCAGTACTTC | CSVVGGAGMETQYF | - | TRBJ2-5 | - | TRBV29-1
TGCAGCGCCGGCGGGGGGCAGGGCATGAACACTGAAGCTTTCTTT | CSAGGGQGMNTEAFF | - | TRBJ1-1 | many | TRBV29-1
TGCGCCAGCAGTCAATCGATGGGAGAGAATGACAATGAGCAGTTCTTC | CASSQSMGENDNEQFF | - | TRBJ2-1 | few | TRBV23-1